The clone carrying this T cell receptor (beta chain) was recorded at least ten times. This sample was included in a study of regulatory T cells in long-lasting Graves disease. Looking at the study overall: Prior antithyroid drug treatment in newly diagnosed Graves' patients lasted under 3 months.

Noted time point: newly diagnosed GD, antithyroid drugs for less than 3 months. From RNA extracted from PBMCs, the TCR library was made. There are 15 residues in the CDR3. Germline-derived CDR1 and CDR2 are SQVTM and ANQGSEA. Germline trimming cut 3 bases from V and 6 bases from J; bases unmatched to any gene: 11. Sequencing libraries for TCR beta were prepared with iRepertoire HTBI primers and Arm-PCR of CDR3 regions. MiXCR, applied by TCRdb to the multiplex PCR reads, yields one record per CDR3 protein. Of 350,000 to 550,000 distinct CDR3 sequences in the sample, 15% are singletons; the top ten hold around 17%. These records were also assigned to another study, of T cells in Graves' hyperthyroidism and ophthalmopathy. As that report states: Exclusion followed for patients with uncontrolled infection, other autoimmune disease, pregnancy or lactation.

The receptor's source is a woman aged 25 to 39 with Graves disease. The sample here was peripheral blood mononuclear cells (PBMCs), taken at new diagnosis, from a patient treated with antithyroid drugs. The chain has TRBV29-1 and TRBJ2-7; TRBD2 aligns across 10 bases. DNA for the CDR3: TGCAGCGTTGAGGATGTGGCTAGCGGGAGAGCCGAGCAGTACTTC. Translation: CSVEDVASGRAEQYF.